Below, one T cell receptor beta chain is given with its context. Its antigen is as yet unknown. The CDR3 is 14 residues long. V lost 2 bases and J 3 bases, leaving 7 bases between the germline ends. Germline assignment: CDR1 MDHEN and CDR2 SYDVKM. This record belongs to a study of shared clonotypes between healthy human individuals. Findings and caveats of the study: Limited genetic and exposure-history diversity came from having few donors. Naive CD4 clonotypes overlapped across a few donors at roughly 5%.

The repertoire was sequenced with immunoSEQ multiplex PCR; TCRdb's copy has only in-frame clones and lacks some. The sample carries about 2.4 million clones, under 95% recorded once. V and J are TRBV28 and TRBJ1-4; D not certain. Material for sequencing was naive CD4+ T cells from PBMCs. Documented subset: CD45RA+ positively selected. The sequence came from a man between 18 and 29 years old in good health. Some clones in this sample may be carry-over from other donors' samples. In nucleotides, the CDR3 is TGTGCCAGCAGTTTACGGGGTCCTAATGAAAAACTGTTTTTT. Protein sequence: CASSLRGPNEKLFF.